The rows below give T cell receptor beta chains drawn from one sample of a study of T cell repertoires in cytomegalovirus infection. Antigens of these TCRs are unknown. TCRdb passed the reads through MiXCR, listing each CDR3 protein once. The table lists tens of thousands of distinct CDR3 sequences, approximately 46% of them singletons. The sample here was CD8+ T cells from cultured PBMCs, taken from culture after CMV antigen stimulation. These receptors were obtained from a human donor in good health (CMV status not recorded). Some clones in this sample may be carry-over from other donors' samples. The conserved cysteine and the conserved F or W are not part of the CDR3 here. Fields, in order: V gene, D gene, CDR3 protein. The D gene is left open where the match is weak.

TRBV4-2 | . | ASSQTLVGSYEQY
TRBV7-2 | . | ASSRGASTDTQY
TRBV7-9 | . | ASSRNPGDTQY
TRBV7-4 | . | ASGAITSGANVLT
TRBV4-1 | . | ASSQDYSQIAF
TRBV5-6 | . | ASSLSRANYGYT
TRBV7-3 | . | ASSLRPSGEAF
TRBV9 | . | ASSGWGQNPDVDGYT
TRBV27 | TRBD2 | ASRFSGRYQETQY
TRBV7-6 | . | ASRAGSAGELF
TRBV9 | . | ASSVDSSYEQY
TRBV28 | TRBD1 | ASRPDTGAAYNEQF
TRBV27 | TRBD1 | ASTESGGDSPGEKLF
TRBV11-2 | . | ASSLDLADTQY
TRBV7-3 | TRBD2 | ASSLIAGVTDTQY
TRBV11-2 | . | ASSSDEQF
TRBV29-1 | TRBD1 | SAGQGGSGYT
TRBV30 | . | AWTWSDYTGELF
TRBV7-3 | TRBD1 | ASSSTTQGASTEAF
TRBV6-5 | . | ASSWVGNGEQF
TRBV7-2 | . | ASSLAMVRSGELF
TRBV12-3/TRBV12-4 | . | ASSPFNGVNGYT
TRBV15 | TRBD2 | ATSRGGLAVNQETQY
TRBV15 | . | ATSRFPGAEAF
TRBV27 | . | ASSPKGRGNEQF
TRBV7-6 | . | ASSPRPVLETQY
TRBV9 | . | ASSVLEGGLNYGYT
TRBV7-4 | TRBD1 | ASSFRTGGGNTIY
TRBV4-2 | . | ASSQGGTMRDEQF
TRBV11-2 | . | ASSLWETRHSVH
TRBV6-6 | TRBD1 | ASSSTGVRPDTQY
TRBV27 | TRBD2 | ASSPNGGARTDTQY
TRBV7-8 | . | ASSSDSYNEQF
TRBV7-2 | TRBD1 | ASSLGRTGDRRMGNQPQH
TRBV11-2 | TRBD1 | ASSSGQGGSYEQY
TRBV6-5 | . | ASSYSIGESSYEQY
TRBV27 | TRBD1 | ASSLTGGFTEAF
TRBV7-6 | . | ASSFTQAPGETQY
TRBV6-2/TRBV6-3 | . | ASSYWLAYLQETQY
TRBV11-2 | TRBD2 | ASSPRLAGNYNEQF
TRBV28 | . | ASSLSDLAYEQY
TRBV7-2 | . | ASSVSYEQY
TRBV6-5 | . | ASSYSFDWRGTLDTQY
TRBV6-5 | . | ASSYGLTAGDTGNTIY
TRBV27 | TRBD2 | ASQGLAENIQY
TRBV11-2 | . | ASSLAATAGGNEQF
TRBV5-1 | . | ASSWDHKGDTQY
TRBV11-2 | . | ASIPEGGSSYNEQF
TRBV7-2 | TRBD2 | ASSYSPGRLAYEQY
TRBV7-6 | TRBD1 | ASSLALFGTGVPYEQY
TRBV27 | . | ASSFSRGSPLH
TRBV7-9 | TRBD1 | ASRTTGDFEDYGYT
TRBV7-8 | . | ASSLARTSSTDTQY
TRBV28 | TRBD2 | ASTGGGSTDTQY
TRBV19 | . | ASTLGEGWTEAF
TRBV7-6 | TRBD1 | ASSHTDRDEQY
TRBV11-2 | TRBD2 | ASSLGLAATGGTQY
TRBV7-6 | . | ASSLGPLASGNTIY
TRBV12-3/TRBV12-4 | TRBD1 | ASSSGQGNTEAF